The T cell receptor beta chain described here comes from a study of immune characterization of retroperitoneal liposarcoma. CDR3 length equals 13 residues. With 6 bases removed from V and 6 bases from J, the gap between germline ends came to 13 bases. Germline V gene lookup returns CDR1 MNHEY and CDR2 SMNVEV (reference sequence). This clonotype is labeled as medium-sized. In TCRdb, the PCR reads were re-called with MiXCR into one record per CDR3 protein. This table has roughly 11,000 distinct CDR3 sequences, 22% appearing once. This TCR was recovered from a female donor with retroperitoneal liposarcoma. V is TRBV27 and J is TRBJ2-3, with a tentative D call TRBD2 (5 bases). The specimen was blood. CDR3 DNA sequence: TGTGCCAGCAGGGGAGCAACGAGGGATACGCAGTATTTT. It codes for CASRGATRDTQYF.